This is a list of T cell receptor beta chains from one sample in a study of blood T cells in healthy people across ages. TCRdb reprocessed the 5' RACE reads via MiXCR and lists one record per CDR3 protein. This table holds about 630,000 distinct CDR3 sequences, more than 20% found once. Sample: blood. These receptors all come from a man between 65 and 85 years old in good health. Both conserved end residues are part of each CDR3. Each record gives: V gene, D gene, J gene, clone size, CDR3 protein, CDR3 DNA. D genes are given only for firm matches. A row's size may be missing; if present it is once, few, many or a size class.

V gene: TRBV2; D gene: TRBD1; J gene: TRBJ2-2; clone size: NA; CDR3 protein: CASSAMTGGTGELFF; CDR3 DNA: TGTGCCAGCAGTGCAATGACAGGGGGCACCGGGGAGCTGTTTTTT
V gene: TRBV20-1; D gene: NA; J gene: TRBJ2-1; clone size: once; CDR3 protein: CSARDPLGSNEQFF; CDR3 DNA: TGCAGTGCTAGAGACCCGCTAGGAAGCAATGAGCAGTTCTTC
V gene: TRBV6-1; D gene: NA; J gene: TRBJ2-7; clone size: NA; CDR3 protein: CASSSEVGAYEQYF; CDR3 DNA: TGTGCCAGCAGCTCCGAAGTGGGGGCCTACGAGCAGTACTTC
V gene: TRBV20-1; D gene: TRBD2; J gene: TRBJ2-2; clone size: NA; CDR3 protein: CSARGGSGGRDTGELFF; CDR3 DNA: TGCAGTGCTAGAGGGGGTAGCGGGGGAAGGGACACCGGGGAGCTGTTTTTT
V gene: TRBV5-1; D gene: NA; J gene: TRBJ2-2; clone size: NA; CDR3 protein: CASTGTPNTGELFF; CDR3 DNA: TGCGCCAGCACCGGGACACCGAACACCGGGGAGCTGTTTTTT
V gene: TRBV19; D gene: NA; J gene: TRBJ2-1; clone size: NA; CDR3 protein: CASSLADSSYNEQFF; CDR3 DNA: TGTGCCAGTAGTTTAGCAGACAGCTCCTACAATGAGCAGTTCTTC
V gene: TRBV2; D gene: NA; J gene: TRBJ2-7; clone size: once; CDR3 protein: CASGSSGWYEQYF; CDR3 DNA: TGTGCCAGCGGGTCCTCGGGGTGGTACGAGCAGTACTTC
V gene: TRBV7-2; D gene: NA; J gene: TRBJ1-5; clone size: few; CDR3 protein: CASSLVGVYGQPQHF; CDR3 DNA: TGTGCCAGCAGCTTAGTGGGGGTTTACGGTCAGCCCCAGCATTTT
V gene: TRBV25-1; D gene: NA; J gene: TRBJ2-6; clone size: few; CDR3 protein: CASRGLRYSGANVLTF; CDR3 DNA: TGTGCCAGCAGGGGACTGAGATACTCTGGGGCCAACGTCCTGACTTTC
V gene: TRBV20-1; D gene: NA; J gene: TRBJ2-3; clone size: few; CDR3 protein: CSARDMRTAGTDTQYF; CDR3 DNA: TGCAGTGCTAGAGATATGAGGACCGCGGGCACAGATACGCAGTATTTT
V gene: TRBV5-1; D gene: NA; J gene: TRBJ2-5; clone size: NA; CDR3 protein: CASSLGPGAEETQYF; CDR3 DNA: TGCGCCAGCAGCTTGGGGCCAGGGGCAGAAGAGACCCAGTACTTC
V gene: TRBV2; D gene: TRBD1; J gene: TRBJ2-5; clone size: few; CDR3 protein: CASSGTGSQETQYF; CDR3 DNA: TGTGCCAGCAGTGGGACAGGATCACAAGAGACCCAGTACTTC
V gene: TRBV18; D gene: NA; J gene: TRBJ2-7; clone size: few; CDR3 protein: CASSPRDMVLEQYF; CDR3 DNA: TGTGCCAGCTCACCGAGGGACATGGTTTTGGAGCAGTACTTC
V gene: TRBV9; D gene: TRBD1; J gene: TRBJ1-4; clone size: few; CDR3 protein: CASSPSPPGTGDEKLFF; CDR3 DNA: TGTGCCAGCAGCCCCTCACCTCCCGGGACAGGGGACGAAAAACTGTTTTTT
V gene: TRBV12-3/TRBV12-4; D gene: NA; J gene: TRBJ2-7; clone size: few; CDR3 protein: CASSLELGSYEQYF; CDR3 DNA: TGTGCCAGCAGTTTAGAACTAGGGTCCTACGAGCAGTACTTC
V gene: TRBV12-3/TRBV12-4; D gene: NA; J gene: TRBJ2-5; clone size: NA; CDR3 protein: CASRRAGDRETQYF; CDR3 DNA: TGTGCCAGTCGGAGGGCAGGGGATCGCGAGACCCAGTACTTC
V gene: TRBV11-2; D gene: TRBD1; J gene: TRBJ2-1; clone size: few; CDR3 protein: CASSLQGDGNNEQFF; CDR3 DNA: TGTGCCAGCAGTTTACAGGGGGACGGGAACAATGAGCAGTTCTTC
V gene: TRBV30; D gene: NA; J gene: TRBJ2-1; clone size: NA; CDR3 protein: CAWSYLNYNEQFF; CDR3 DNA: TGTGCCTGGAGTTACCTGAACTACAATGAGCAGTTCTTC
V gene: TRBV20-1; D gene: TRBD2; J gene: TRBJ2-7; clone size: few; CDR3 protein: CSATGLAAAYEQYF; CDR3 DNA: TGCAGTGCTACAGGGCTAGCGGCCGCCTACGAGCAGTACTTC
V gene: TRBV20-1; D gene: TRBD1; J gene: TRBJ2-1; clone size: few; CDR3 protein: CSARERDRGYNEQFF; CDR3 DNA: TGCAGTGCTAGAGAGCGGGACAGGGGATACAATGAGCAGTTCTTC
V gene: TRBV7-9; D gene: TRBD1; J gene: TRBJ1-2; clone size: NA; CDR3 protein: CASSSDRVSYGYTF; CDR3 DNA: TGTGCCAGCAGCTCCGACAGGGTTAGCTATGGCTACACCTTC
V gene: TRBV6-2/TRBV6-3; D gene: TRBD2; J gene: TRBJ2-5; clone size: NA; CDR3 protein: CASSSLGTSSKETQYF; CDR3 DNA: TGTGCCAGCAGTTCGCTTGGGACTAGCAGTAAAGAGACCCAGTACTTC
V gene: TRBV6-2/TRBV6-3; D gene: NA; J gene: TRBJ2-1; clone size: few; CDR3 protein: CASGHHQGSYNEQFF; CDR3 DNA: TGTGCCAGCGGCCACCATCAGGGCTCCTACAATGAGCAGTTCTTC
V gene: TRBV10-3; D gene: NA; J gene: TRBJ2-7; clone size: many; CDR3 protein: CAISPSDRRVYEQYF; CDR3 DNA: TGTGCCATCAGCCCGTCTGACAGGAGAGTCTACGAGCAGTACTTC
V gene: TRBV6-5; D gene: NA; J gene: TRBJ1-2; clone size: many; CDR3 protein: CASSYTGNYGYTF; CDR3 DNA: TGTGCCAGCAGCTATACAGGGAACTATGGCTACACCTTC
V gene: TRBV4-1; D gene: NA; J gene: TRBJ1-4; clone size: few; CDR3 protein: CASSQDAGGEKLFF; CDR3 DNA: TGCGCCAGCAGCCAAGATGCAGGTGGGGAAAAACTGTTTTTT
V gene: TRBV7-2; D gene: TRBD1; J gene: TRBJ2-2; clone size: few; CDR3 protein: CASSLGRATGLGELFF; CDR3 DNA: TGTGCCAGCAGCTTAGGACGCGCGACAGGGTTAGGGGAGCTGTTTTTT
V gene: TRBV20-1; D gene: TRBD2; J gene: TRBJ2-3; clone size: NA; CDR3 protein: CSATGLESKTDTQYF; CDR3 DNA: TGCAGTGCTACAGGACTAGAAAGTAAAACAGATACGCAGTATTTT
V gene: TRBV3-1; D gene: NA; J gene: TRBJ2-5; clone size: few; CDR3 protein: CASSLNPGAQYF; CDR3 DNA: TGTGCCAGCAGCCTAAACCCGGGGGCCCAGTACTTC
V gene: TRBV11-2; D gene: NA; J gene: TRBJ1-1; clone size: NA; CDR3 protein: CASSLSAGESFF; CDR3 DNA: TGTGCCAGCAGCTTATCCGCAGGGGAGTCTTTCTTT
V gene: TRBV18; D gene: TRBD1; J gene: TRBJ2-7; clone size: NA; CDR3 protein: CASRSPGTGPYEQYF; CDR3 DNA: TGTGCCAGTCGATCACCCGGGACAGGACCCTACGAGCAGTACTTC
V gene: TRBV20-1; D gene: TRBD2; J gene: TRBJ2-7; clone size: few; CDR3 protein: CSAEPGLATHEQYF; CDR3 DNA: TGCAGTGCGGAACCGGGACTAGCGACTCACGAGCAGTACTTC
V gene: TRBV11-2; D gene: TRBD2; J gene: TRBJ2-1; clone size: NA; CDR3 protein: CASSPPGLGREQFF; CDR3 DNA: TGTGCCAGCAGCCCCCCGGGACTAGGAAGGGAGCAGTTCTTC
V gene: TRBV5-6; D gene: NA; J gene: TRBJ2-2; clone size: few; CDR3 protein: CASSLVAGAGELFF; CDR3 DNA: TGTGCCAGCAGCTTGGTTGCAGGGGCCGGGGAGCTGTTTTTT
V gene: TRBV15; D gene: TRBD2; J gene: TRBJ2-3; clone size: few; CDR3 protein: CATSKEAGNTDTQYF; CDR3 DNA: TGTGCCACCAGCAAAGAAGCGGGAAACACAGATACGCAGTATTTT
V gene: TRBV20-1; D gene: TRBD2; J gene: TRBJ2-3; clone size: NA; CDR3 protein: CSATSGTSGSTDTQYF; CDR3 DNA: TGCAGTGCTACCTCGGGGACTAGCGGGAGCACAGATACGCAGTATTTT
V gene: TRBV10-3; D gene: NA; J gene: TRBJ1-1; clone size: few; CDR3 protein: CAISEDRLSVNTEAFF; CDR3 DNA: TGTGCCATCAGTGAGGACAGGCTTTCTGTGAACACTGAAGCTTTCTTT
V gene: TRBV12-3/TRBV12-4; D gene: NA; J gene: TRBJ2-5; clone size: few; CDR3 protein: CASSLGTAYNEQSF; CDR3 DNA: TGTGCCAGCAGTTTAGGGACAGCTTACAATGAGCAGTCCTTC
V gene: TRBV11-2; D gene: NA; J gene: TRBJ1-4; clone size: few; CDR3 protein: CASSLAQGGNEKLFF; CDR3 DNA: TGTGCCAGCAGCTTAGCGCAGGGAGGAAATGAAAAACTGTTTTTT
V gene: TRBV6-5; D gene: NA; J gene: TRBJ2-1; clone size: NA; CDR3 protein: CASSPAMSSYNEQFF; CDR3 DNA: TGTGCCAGCAGTCCCGCGATGAGCTCCTACAATGAGCAGTTCTTC
V gene: TRBV20-1; D gene: TRBD1; J gene: TRBJ1-4; clone size: NA; CDR3 protein: CSANRGANEKLFF; CDR3 DNA: TGCAGTGCTAACAGGGGAGCTAATGAAAAACTGTTTTTT
V gene: TRBV11-2; D gene: TRBD2; J gene: TRBJ2-5; clone size: few; CDR3 protein: CASSPRGSGPSQETQYF; CDR3 DNA: TGTGCCAGCAGCCCCCGGGGTAGCGGGCCTTCTCAAGAGACCCAGTACTTC
V gene: TRBV20-1; D gene: NA; J gene: TRBJ2-7; clone size: NA; CDR3 protein: CSAGSSSYEQYF; CDR3 DNA: TGCAGTGCGGGGAGTAGCTCCTACGAGCAGTACTTC
V gene: TRBV7-2; D gene: NA; J gene: TRBJ2-2; clone size: few; CDR3 protein: CASSRARTGELFF; CDR3 DNA: TGTGCCAGCAGCCGAGCGCGCACCGGGGAGCTGTTTTTT
V gene: TRBV20-1; D gene: NA; J gene: TRBJ1-5; clone size: few; CDR3 protein: CSAKRDSNQPQHF; CDR3 DNA: TGCAGTGCTAAGCGGGACAGCAATCAGCCCCAGCATTTT
V gene: TRBV2; D gene: NA; J gene: TRBJ2-4; clone size: few; CDR3 protein: CASRLVRAIQYF; CDR3 DNA: TGTGCCAGCAGGCTAGTGCGGGCCATTCAGTACTTC
V gene: TRBV7-9; D gene: NA; J gene: TRBJ2-5; clone size: many; CDR3 protein: CASSLEGAETQYF; CDR3 DNA: TGTGCCAGCAGCTTAGAAGGGGCGGAGACCCAGTACTTC
V gene: TRBV3-1; D gene: NA; J gene: TRBJ1-2; clone size: NA; CDR3 protein: CASSQDREGYTF; CDR3 DNA: TGTGCCAGCAGCCAAGATCGAGAAGGCTACACCTTC
V gene: TRBV7-6; D gene: TRBD1; J gene: TRBJ2-3; clone size: few; CDR3 protein: CASTRNQGDTDTQYF; CDR3 DNA: TGTGCCAGCACCCGAAACCAGGGGGACACAGATACGCAGTATTTT
V gene: TRBV5-1; D gene: NA; J gene: TRBJ2-5; clone size: NA; CDR3 protein: CASTGDGETQYF; CDR3 DNA: TGCGCCAGCACAGGCGACGGGGAGACCCAGTACTTC
V gene: TRBV2; D gene: NA; J gene: TRBJ1-1; clone size: NA; CDR3 protein: CASSGETGTEAFF; CDR3 DNA: TGTGCCAGCAGTGGAGAGACGGGCACTGAAGCTTTCTTT
V gene: TRBV21-1; D gene: NA; J gene: TRBJ2-7; clone size: NA; CDR3 protein: CASSKFVLVPSGRAYEQYF; CDR3 DNA: TGTGCCAGCAGCAAATTCGTCCTAGTCCCTAGCGGGAGGGCCTACGAGCAGTACTTC
V gene: TRBV7-9; D gene: NA; J gene: TRBJ1-1; clone size: NA; CDR3 protein: CASSLEWGNTEAFF; CDR3 DNA: TGTGCCAGCAGCTTAGAATGGGGGAACACTGAAGCTTTCTTT
V gene: TRBV4-1; D gene: NA; J gene: TRBJ2-5; clone size: NA; CDR3 protein: CASSQTSQRQETQYF; CDR3 DNA: TGCGCCAGCAGCCAAACGTCCCAGCGACAAGAGACCCAGTACTTC
V gene: TRBV5-1; D gene: TRBD2; J gene: TRBJ2-7; clone size: NA; CDR3 protein: CASSSGAGGGVYEQYF; CDR3 DNA: TGCGCCAGCAGCTCGGGTGCGGGAGGAGGTGTGTACGAGCAGTACTTC
V gene: TRBV4-1; D gene: TRBD1; J gene: TRBJ2-7; clone size: many; CDR3 protein: CASSHDRGHEQYF; CDR3 DNA: TGCGCCAGCAGTCACGACAGGGGCCACGAGCAGTACTTC
V gene: TRBV20-1; D gene: TRBD1; J gene: TRBJ1-1; clone size: NA; CDR3 protein: CSALTSGGNTEAFF; CDR3 DNA: TGCAGTGCTCTAACCTCAGGGGGAAACACTGAAGCTTTCTTT
V gene: TRBV3-1; D gene: NA; J gene: TRBJ1-1; clone size: few; CDR3 protein: CVSSLPGQNTEAFF; CDR3 DNA: TGTGTCAGCAGCCTACCGGGACAGAACACTGAAGCTTTCTTT
V gene: TRBV7-2; D gene: TRBD1; J gene: TRBJ1-1; clone size: NA; CDR3 protein: CASSLGQGTSTLWAFF; CDR3 DNA: TGTGCCAGCAGTTTAGGACAGGGGACTTCAACCCTGTGGGCTTTCTTT